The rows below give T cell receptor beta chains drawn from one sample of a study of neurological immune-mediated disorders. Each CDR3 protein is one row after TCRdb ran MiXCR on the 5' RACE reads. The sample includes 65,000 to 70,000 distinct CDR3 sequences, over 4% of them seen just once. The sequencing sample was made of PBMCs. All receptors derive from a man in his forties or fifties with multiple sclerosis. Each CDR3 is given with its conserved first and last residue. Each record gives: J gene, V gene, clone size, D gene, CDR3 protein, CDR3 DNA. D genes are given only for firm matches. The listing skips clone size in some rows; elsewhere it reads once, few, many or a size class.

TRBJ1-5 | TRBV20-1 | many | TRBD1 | CSAVQGGNQPQNF | TGCAGTGCGGTACAGGGGGGCAATCAGCCCCAGAATTTT
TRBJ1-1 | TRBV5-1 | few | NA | CASSRIQGKNTEAFF | TGCGCCAGCAGCCGAATACAGGGTAAGAACACTGAAGCTTTCTTT
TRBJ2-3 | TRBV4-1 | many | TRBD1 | CASSQYTPGQDPTDTQYF | TGCGCCAGCAGCCAATACACTCCCGGACAGGACCCCACAGATACGCAGTATTTT
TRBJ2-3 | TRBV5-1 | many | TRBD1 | CASRQQGAVDTQYF | TGCGCCAGCAGACAGCAGGGGGCTGTGGATACGCAGTATTTT
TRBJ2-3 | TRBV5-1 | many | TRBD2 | CASSVASGGTTSLEYF | TGCGCCAGCAGCGTGGCTAGCGGGGGGACGACTTCGTTGGAGTATTTT
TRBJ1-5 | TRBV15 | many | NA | CATSPGRGDQPQHF | TGTGCCACCAGCCCAGGCAGGGGTGATCAGCCCCAGCATTTT
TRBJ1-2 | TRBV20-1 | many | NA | CSARDGQLVGGYTF | TGCAGTGCTAGAGATGGACAGCTCGTGGGTGGCTACACCTTC
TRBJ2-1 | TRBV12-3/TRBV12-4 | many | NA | CASTQGLSSYNEQFF | TGTGCCAGCACCCAGGGCCTGAGCTCCTACAATGAGCAGTTCTTC
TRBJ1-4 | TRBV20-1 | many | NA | CSARSHNNEKLFF | TGCAGTGCTAGATCACACAATAATGAAAAACTGTTTTTT
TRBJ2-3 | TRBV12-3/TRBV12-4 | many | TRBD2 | CASSLVPGTSGSTDTQYF | TGTGCCAGCAGTTTAGTTCCCGGGACTAGCGGGAGCACAGATACGCAGTATTTT
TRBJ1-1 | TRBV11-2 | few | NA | CASSLDLTHTEAFF | TGTGCCAGCAGCTTAGATTTAACCCACACTGAAGCTTTCTTT
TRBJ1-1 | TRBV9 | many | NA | CASSTSIHGRNTEAFF | TGTGCCAGCAGTACCTCGATACACGGGCGGAACACTGAAGCTTTCTTT
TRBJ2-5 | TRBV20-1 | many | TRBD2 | CSALGRGGLQETQYF | TGCAGTGCCCTAGGTCGGGGGGGCCTACAAGAGACCCAGTACTTC
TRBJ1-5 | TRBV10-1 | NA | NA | CASVMGLGNQPQHF | TGCGCCAGCGTAATGGGGTTGGGCAATCAGCCCCAGCATTTT
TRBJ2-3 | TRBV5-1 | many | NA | CASSLAATDTQYF | TGCGCCAGCAGCTTGGCGGCGACAGATACGCAGTATTTT
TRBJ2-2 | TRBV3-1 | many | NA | CATEQAGGTGELFF | TGTGCCACCGAACAAGCTGGCGGCACCGGGGAGCTGTTTTTT
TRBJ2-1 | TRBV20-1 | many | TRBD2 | CSARVLAGSSYNEQFF | TGCAGTGCTAGAGTTCTAGCGGGGAGCTCCTACAATGAGCAGTTCTTC
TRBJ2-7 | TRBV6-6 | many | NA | CASSYEGYGEQYF | TGTGCCAGCAGTTACGAAGGGTATGGCGAGCAGTACTTC
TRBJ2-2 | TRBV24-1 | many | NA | CATSVSGPNTGELFF | TGTGCCACCAGTGTCTCAGGGCCTAACACCGGGGAGCTGTTTTTT
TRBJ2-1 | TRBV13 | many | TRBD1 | CASSLTGTPFF | TGTGCCAGCAGCTTGACAGGGACCCCGTTCTTC
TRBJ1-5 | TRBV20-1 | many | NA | CSARDSQGSSNQPQHF | TGCAGTGCTAGAGATTCTCAGGGATCAAGCAATCAGCCCCAGCATTTT
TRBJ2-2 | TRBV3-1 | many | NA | CASSQLITGELFF | TGTGCCAGCAGCCAGTTAATCACCGGGGAGCTGTTTTTT
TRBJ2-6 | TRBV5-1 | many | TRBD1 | CASSSGQGSGANVLTF | TGCGCCAGCAGCTCAGGACAGGGGTCTGGGGCCAACGTCCTGACTTTC
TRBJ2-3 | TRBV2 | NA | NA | CASSPMRLTDTQYF | TGTGCCAGCAGCCCTATGAGACTCACAGATACGCAGTATTTT
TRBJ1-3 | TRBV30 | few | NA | CAWRDIKQTGNTIYF | TGTGCCTGGAGGGATATTAAACAGACCGGAAACACCATATATTTT
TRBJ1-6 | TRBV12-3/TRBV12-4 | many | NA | CASSFSGVGSPLHF | TGTGCCAGCAGTTTCTCCGGGGTAGGGTCACCCCTCCACTTT
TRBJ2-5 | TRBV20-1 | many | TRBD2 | CSARRASGGLETQYF | TGCAGTGCTAGAAGAGCTAGCGGGGGTTTAGAGACCCAGTACTTC